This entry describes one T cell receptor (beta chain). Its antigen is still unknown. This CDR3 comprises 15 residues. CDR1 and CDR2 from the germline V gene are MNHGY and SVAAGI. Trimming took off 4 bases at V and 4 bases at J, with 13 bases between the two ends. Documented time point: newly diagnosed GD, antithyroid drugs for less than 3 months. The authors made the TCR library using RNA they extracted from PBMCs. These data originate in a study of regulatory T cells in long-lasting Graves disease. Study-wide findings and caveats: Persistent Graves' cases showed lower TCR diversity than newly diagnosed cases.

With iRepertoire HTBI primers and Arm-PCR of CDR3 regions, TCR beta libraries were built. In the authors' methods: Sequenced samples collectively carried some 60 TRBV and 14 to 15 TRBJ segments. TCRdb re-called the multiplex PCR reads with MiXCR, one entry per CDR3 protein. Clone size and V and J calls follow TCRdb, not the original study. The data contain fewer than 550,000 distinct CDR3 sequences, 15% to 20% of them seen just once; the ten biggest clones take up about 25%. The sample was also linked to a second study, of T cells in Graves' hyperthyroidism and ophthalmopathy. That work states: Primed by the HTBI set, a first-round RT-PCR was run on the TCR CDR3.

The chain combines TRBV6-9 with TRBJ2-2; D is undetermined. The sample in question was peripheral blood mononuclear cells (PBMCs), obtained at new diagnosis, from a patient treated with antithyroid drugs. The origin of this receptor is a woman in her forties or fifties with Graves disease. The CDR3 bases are TGTGCCAGCAGTTGGTCACAGTCGGGCACCGGGGAGCTGTTTTTT. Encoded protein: CASSWSQSGTGELFF.